Below, 29 T cell receptor beta chains from the same sample are listed, as sequenced in a study of T cells expressing NK-cell markers. TCRdb processed the 5' RACE reads again and assigns one entry to each CDR3 protein, with no DNA. The specimen's table records roughly 420,000 distinct CDR3 sequences. The sample was blood T cells: a sorted CD56 or NKG2C T cell subset, CD4+ or CD8+ T cells, or bulk PBMC T cells (not recorded which). The receptors come from a woman between 18 and 69 years old in good health.

V and J are TRBV5-1 and TRBJ2-1; TCRdb indicates TRBD2, and absent DNA this call remains unverified. This CDR3 contains 17 residues. The V gene's germline CDR1 is SGHRS and CDR2 YFSETQ. The CDR3 sequence is CASSFGISGGSYNEQFF.

V gene TRBV12-3 or TRBV12-4 combines with J gene TRBJ1-3; TCRdb calls TRBD1, which cannot be checked without DNA. The CDR3 is 14 amino acids. The chain's CDR3 is CASSFGRGEDTIYF.

The rearrangement joins TRBV7-3 to TRBJ2-1; the TCRdb D gene call, TRBD2, has no DNA to confirm it. The germline gives CDR1 SGHTA, CDR2 FQGTGA. The CDR3 has 16 residues. CDR3 loop: CASSSPSVSSYNEQFF.

This chain's CDR3 is CATSRRGGEYEQYF. This rearrangement joins TRBV27 to TRBJ2-7; the TCRdb D gene call, TRBD2, has no DNA to confirm it. Germline CDR1 is MNHEY and CDR2 is SMNVEV (reference sequence). The CDR3 extends over 14 amino acids.

This rearrangement joins TRBV5-1 to TRBJ2-1. Germline V gene sequence: CDR1 SGHRS, CDR2 YFSETQ. The CDR3 runs to 14 residues. CDR3 loop: CASSLAAELNEQFF. Complete variable domain (other parts from reference TRBV5-1 and TRBJ2-1): KAGVTQTPRYLIKTRGQQVTLSCSPISGHRSVSWYQQTPGQGLQFLFEYFSETQRNKGNFPGRFSGRQFSNSRSEMNVSTLELGDSALYLCASSLAAELNEQFFGPGTRLTVL.

The chain uses TRBV6-1 and TRBJ2-2; TCRdb indicates TRBD1, and absent DNA this call remains unverified. The CDR3 runs 15 residues. The V gene's germline CDR1 is MNHNS and CDR2 SASEGT. CDR3: CASSRGTPNTGELFF.

The chain combines TRBV9 with TRBJ2-2. The germline V gene encodes CDR1 SGDLS and CDR2 YYNGEE. CDR3 length: 14 residues. The CDR3 loop is CASKRSMTTGELFF.

The genes are TRBV4-3 and TRBJ2-1. This CDR3 has 15 residues. CDR1 and CDR2 from the germline V gene are LGHNA and YSLEER. The CDR3 protein is CASSQETSSGNERFF.

This CDR3 is CASRLRWGPDSSYEQYF. The rearrangement joins TRBV5-5 to TRBJ2-7; there is no DNA to check the TCRdb D call of TRBD2. The CDR3 is made up of 17 amino acids. Germline assignment: CDR1 SGHKS and CDR2 YYEKEE (reference sequence).

This sequence joins TRBV29-1 and TRBJ2-1; TCRdb reports TRBD1, a call that lacks DNA to check it against. Germline V CDR1 and CDR2: SQVTM, ANQGSEA. There are 14 residues in the CDR3. The chain's CDR3 is CSLLSGTGSNEQFF.

The chain recombines TRBV7-9 with TRBJ1-3. The CDR3 spans 15 residues. CDR1 SEHNR and CDR2 FQNEAQ come from the germline V gene (reference sequence). This CDR3 is CASSLTGFSGNTIYF.

CDR3 residues: CASSETGDSGNTIYF. The chain recombines TRBV7-2 with TRBJ1-3; TCRdb calls TRBD1, which cannot be checked without DNA. CDR3 length: 15 amino acids. Germline V CDR1 and CDR2: SGHTA, FQGNSA.

The chain links TRBV28 to TRBJ2-7; no DNA is available, so the TRBD2 call from TCRdb remains unchecked. The germline gives CDR1 MDHEN, CDR2 SYDVKM. This CDR3 region has 16 residues. This CDR3 is CASSLSTGLASWEQYF.

The chain couples TRBV7-2 to TRBJ2-3. This CDR3 spans 13 amino acids. Per germline, CDR1 SGHTA and CDR2 FQGNSA. CDR3 in amino acids: CASSPYSADTQYF.

This sequence joins TRBV7-2 and TRBJ2-1. The germline V gene encodes CDR1 SGHTA and CDR2 FQGNSA. This CDR3 contains 12 residues. CDR3: CASSLVAIEQFF. The complete variable domain, with remaining parts taken from reference TRBV7-2 and TRBJ2-1, reads GAGVSQSPSNKVTEKGKDVELRCDPISGHTALYWYRQSLGQGLEFLIYFQGNSAPDKSGLPSDRFSAERTGGSVSTLTIQRTQQEDSAVYLCASSLVAIEQFFGPGTRLTVL.

The chain joins TRBV7-3 to TRBJ1-2; TCRdb outputs TRBD1, but without DNA this stays unchecked. Looked up from germline, CDR1 is SGHTA and CDR2 is FQGTGA. The CDR3 sequence is 15 residues long. This CDR3 reads CASSLAQTGVDGYTF.

CDR3 region: CSVASSGSGYNEQFF. This chain connects TRBV29-1 to TRBJ2-1; checking the TCRdb D call of TRBD2 is not possible without DNA. The CDR3 totals 15 residues. CDR1 and CDR2 from the germline V gene are SQVTM and ANQGSEA.

This sequence joins TRBV12-3 or TRBV12-4 and TRBJ1-4; TCRdb's D call, TRBD1, is unchecked because there is no DNA. This CDR3 contains 15 residues. This chain's CDR3 is CASSRGTGVLEKLFF.

This chain connects TRBV12-3 or TRBV12-4 to TRBJ2-2. This CDR3 has 15 residues. CDR3 in amino acids: CASSRRIANTGELFF.

This chain links TRBV6-1 with TRBJ2-7; checking the TCRdb D call of TRBD2 is not possible without DNA. The CDR3 runs 15 residues. Germline CDR1 is MNHNS and CDR2 is SASEGT. The CDR3 reads CASSRAGSQGDEQYF.

The chain couples TRBV4-2 to TRBJ1-5; the TCRdb call, TRBD1, lacks DNA for checking. The CDR3 covers 16 residues. Germline V gene lookup returns CDR1 LGHNA and CDR2 YNFKEQ. The CDR3 is CASSQEPGTGNQPQHF.

This chain connects TRBV7-2 to TRBJ2-7; the TCRdb call, TRBD2, lacks DNA for checking. Germline V gene lookup returns CDR1 SGHTA and CDR2 FQGNSA. CDR3 length equals 17 residues. The CDR3 sequence: CASSLGGLAASSYEQYF.

The rearrangement uses TRBV5-1 and TRBJ2-1; the D call from TCRdb, TRBD1, cannot be confirmed without DNA. The germline V gene has CDR1 SGHRS and CDR2 YFSETQ. The CDR3 totals 18 residues. The CDR3 is CASSLIPHRTGLYNEQFF.

The genes are TRBV18 and TRBJ2-3; TCRdb gives TRBD2 as the D gene, but with no DNA this cannot be confirmed. Germline CDR1 is KGHSH and CDR2 is LQKENI. This CDR3 spans 16 amino acids. CDR3 loop: CASSPRTSGYTDTQYF.

The chain links TRBV12-3 or TRBV12-4 to TRBJ2-5; TCRdb indicates TRBD2, and absent DNA this call remains unverified. This CDR3 has 13 residues. CDR3 amino acids: CASRRGLQETQYF.

This chain connects TRBV20-1 to TRBJ2-5; lacking DNA, the TRBD1 call made by TCRdb goes unchecked. There are 17 residues in the CDR3. Germline values: CDR1 DFQATT, CDR2 SNEGSKA (reference sequence). The chain's CDR3 is CSARGRLRGPGWETQYF.

The rearrangement joins TRBV3-1 to TRBJ2-3. The CDR3 totals 13 residues. Germline CDR1 and CDR2: LGHDT and YNNKEL (reference sequence). CDR3 protein: CASSQDSADTQYF.

The V call is TRBV7-9, the J call TRBJ2-5; TCRdb returns TRBD1, unconfirmable since there is no DNA. The CDR3 is 17 residues long. Germline lookup yields CDR1 SEHNR and CDR2 FQNEAQ (reference sequence). CDR3 residues: CASSPHPGQRYQETQYF.

The V gene is TRBV12-3 or TRBV12-4, the J gene TRBJ2-7; without DNA, the TCRdb call of TRBD1 cannot be checked. The CDR3 totals 14 residues. The CDR3 spells CASSGQGGLNEQYF.